These 14 T cell receptor beta chains share one sample of origin, sequenced in a study of T-cell memory formation after mild COVID-19. MiXCR was run by TCRdb on the 5' RACE reads, yielding one entry per CDR3 protein. The sample consists of 150,000 to 200,000 distinct CDR3 sequences, roughly 28% of them appearing once. Material for sequencing was PBMCs or a T cell subset sorted from them (not recorded which). The receptors derive from an adult woman who had mild COVID-19 (a few samples of this study predate the infection). Cell type and time point are not known.

V is TRBV15 and J is TRBJ1-3; D is perhaps TRBD1 (6 bases). V gave up 0 bases and J gave up 0 bases, with 9 bases separating them. The CDR3 has 16 amino acids. The germline V gene has CDR1 LNHNV and CDR2 YYDKDF (reference sequence). The CDR3 nucleotides read TGTGCCACCAGCAGAGAGGGGGCAGGCTCTGGAAACACCATATATTTT. Translated, it gives CATSREGAGSGNTIYF.

The chain couples TRBV5-5 to TRBJ2-1; 9 bases fit TRBD2. The germline gives CDR1 SGHKS, CDR2 YYEKEE (reference sequence). The CDR3 covers 18 residues. V lost 6 bases to trimming and J lost 0 bases; unmatched junction nucleotides: 13. For the CDR3, the DNA is TGTGCCAGCACCCTAGCGGGGACAGCGATCAGCTCCTACAATGAGCAGTTCTTC. As protein: CASTLAGTAISSYNEQFF. The full variable domain, in which reference TRBV5-5 and TRBJ2-1 provide the parts outside the CDR3, is DAGVTQSPTHLIKTRGQQVTLRCSPISGHKSVSWYQQVLGQGPQFIFQYYEKEERGRGNFPDRFSARQFPNYSSELNVNALLLGDSALYLCASTLAGTAISSYNEQFFGPGTRLTVL.

The chain combines TRBV12-3 or TRBV12-4 with TRBJ2-7; tentatively, D is TRBD1 (6 bases). Trimming removed 6 bases at V and 4 bases at J, with 13 bases between. The CDR3 covers 13 residues. DNA of the CDR3: TGTGCCAGCAGCCGGACAGCCTATTACGAGCAGTACTTC. Protein: CASSRTAYYEQYF.

This chain uses TRBV20-1 with TRBJ2-2; 7 bases fit TRBD2. Trimming took 1 base from V and 3 from J; bases not matched to a gene: 2. Germline V CDR1 and CDR2: DFQATT, SNEGSKA (reference sequence). There are 14 residues in the CDR3. In nucleotides, the CDR3 is TGCAGTGCTAGAGGGACTAGGCACACCGGGGAGCTGTTTTTT. Encoded protein: CSARGTRHTGELFF.

This clonotype was counted at least ten times. The chain has TRBV7-6 and TRBJ2-5; D is unclear. The CDR3 consists of 11 residues. Germline V gives CDR1 SGHVS, CDR2 FNYEAQ. Trimming pared 7 bases from V and 5 bases from J, leaving 8 bases between. The CDR3 is CASTLAETQYF. Written as DNA, the CDR3 is TGTGCCAGCACCCTCGCCGAGACCCAGTACTTC.

This clonotype came up a few times. The V gene is TRBV5-6, the J gene TRBJ1-4; weak D call: TRBD1 (5 bases). From germline, CDR1 is SGHDT and CDR2 YYEEEE. The germline V and J ends were trimmed by 0 bases and 6 bases, with 12 bases remaining between them. This CDR3 has 15 residues. CDR3 nucleotides: TGTGCCAGCAGCTTGGCCGGCAGGGCGGATGAAAAACTGTTTTTT. This gives the protein CASSLAGRADEKLFF.

V and J are TRBV19 and TRBJ2-3; TRBD1 agrees at 7 bases. The CDR3 spans 16 residues. The V and J ends lost 4 bases and 2 bases, in that order; junction bases with no gene match: 9. Germline loops: CDR1 LNHDA, CDR2 SQIVND (reference sequence). In DNA form, the CDR3 reads TGTGCCAGTAGTAGACAGGGAAGCCCCAACACAGATACGCAGTATTTT. Translating it yields CASSRQGSPNTDTQYF.

J is TRBJ2-7 and V is TRBV9, with 10 bases identical to TRBD2. The germline V gene has CDR1 SGDLS and CDR2 YYNGEE. CDR3 length: 15 amino acids. The junction had 8 bases not matched to a gene; V was cut back by 3 bases and J by 5 bases. The chain's CDR3 is CASSGTSGVYDEQYF. CDR3 DNA sequence: TGTGCCAGCAGCGGAACTAGCGGGGTCTACGACGAGCAGTACTTC.

This clonotype has just a few counts. The chain couples TRBV18 to TRBJ2-7; D uncertain. The CDR3 is 16 amino acids. Germline loops: CDR1 KGHSH, CDR2 LQKENI. Trimming pared 0 bases from V and 1 base from J, leaving 13 bases between. For the CDR3, the DNA is TGTGCCAGCTCACCACCAGGTTGGGCCAGTTCCTACGAGCAGTACTTC. Encoded protein: CASSPPGWASSYEQYF.

V usage is TRBV7-9 and J usage is TRBJ2-3, with 8 nucleotides matching TRBD2. The V and J ends lost 7 bases and 2 bases, in that order; junction bases with no gene match: 5. The CDR3 loop spans 14 amino acids. The germline CDR1 and CDR2 sequences are SEHNR and FQNEAQ (reference sequence). The CDR3 protein is CASTPGGYTDTQYF. The CDR3 bases are TGTGCCAGCACCCCGGGGGGGTACACAGATACGCAGTATTTT. Drawing the rest from reference TRBV7-9 and TRBJ2-3, the complete variable domain is DTGVSQNPRHKITKRGQNVTFRCDPISEHNRLYWYRQTLGQGPEFLTYFQNEAQLEKSRLLSDRFSAERPKGSFSTLEIQRTEQGDSAMYLCASTPGGYTDTQYFGPGTRLTVL.

This sequence joins TRBV25-1 and TRBJ1-1; D is unresolved. V was clipped by 1 base and J by 1 base, with 16 bases between them. The germline CDR1 and CDR2 sequences are MGHDK and SYGVNS. The CDR3 is 17 residues long. The CDR3 protein is CASSELWGPTGNTEAFF. CDR3 DNA sequence: TGTGCCAGCAGTGAATTATGGGGTCCGACTGGGAACACTGAAGCTTTCTTT. The variable domain in full, with the rest retrieved from reference TRBV25-1 and TRBJ1-1, is EADIYQTPRYLVIGTGKKITLECSQTMGHDKMYWYQQDPGMELHLIHYSYGVNSTEKGDLSSESTVSRIRTEHFPLTLESARPSHTSQYLCASSELWGPTGNTEAFFGQGTRLTVV.

The rearrangement uses TRBV2 and TRBJ1-2, with a possible D match to TRBD1 (5 bases). Trimming cost V 8 bases and J 5 bases, with 21 bases left between them. The CDR3 is 15 residues long. The V gene's germline CDR1 is SNHLY and CDR2 FYNNEI. CDR3 sequence reads: CASPKMEDNRYGYTF. The CDR3 DNA follows: TGTGCCAGCCCCAAAATGGAGGACAACAGATATGGCTACACCTTC.

V and J are TRBV7-3 and TRBJ2-3, with D perhaps TRBD2 (6 bases). There are 15 residues in the CDR3. The V end lost 6 bases, the J end lost 0 bases, and 13 bases lay between the germline ends. CDR1 and CDR2 (germline): SGHTA, FQGTGA. Here the CDR3 reads CASRRPGTSTDTQYF. The DNA for the CDR3 is TGTGCCAGCAGGCGACCCGGGACTAGCACAGATACGCAGTATTTT.

This clonotype was seen more than once but under ten times. One junction end does not reproduce the germline sequence, and a read error may be involved. The chain employs TRBV5-1 and TRBJ1-5, with 8 bases aligning to TRBD1. This CDR3 spans 15 amino acids. Germline loops: CDR1 SGHRS, CDR2 YFSETQ. The CDR3 DNA sequence: TGTGCCAGCAGCCCTGGGACAGGAGGCAATCAGCCCCAGCATTTT. It is translated as CASSPGTGGNQPQHF.